The 28 T cell receptor beta chains in this list originate from one sample, sequenced in a study of blood T cell repertoires in COVID-19. TCRdb's copy holds only in-frame clones and misses some; the assay was immunoSEQ multiplex PCR. This sample has 250,000 to 300,000 clones, with almost 90% found just once. Sequencing was carried out using peripheral blood. Receptors originate from a woman between 25 and 40 years old with COVID-19, enrolled during active disease.

The V gene is TRBV10-1, the J gene TRBJ1-1; weak D call: TRBD1 (5 bases). The CDR3 runs 14 residues. V lost 3 bases and J lost 0, with 8 bases in between. Germline values: CDR1 WNHNN, CDR2 SYGVQD (reference sequence). The CDR3 DNA sequence: TGCGCCAGCAGTGAAAAGGGGATGAACACTGAAGCTTTCTTT. Protein sequence: CASSEKGMNTEAFF.

V gene TRBV4-3 combines with J gene TRBJ1-5, with D possibly being TRBD1 (5 bases). Germline lookup yields CDR1 LGHNA and CDR2 YSLEER. The CDR3 has 15 amino acids. Trimming stripped 1 base from V and 3 bases from J, with 10 bases between. In DNA form, the CDR3 reads TGCGCCAGCAGCCAAGGTCACAGGCCCAATCAGCCCCAGCATTTT. Its translation is CASSQGHRPNQPQHF.

The genes are TRBV5-4 and TRBJ2-1; 9 bases map to TRBD1. The CDR3 has 14 amino acids. Looked up from germline, CDR1 is SGHNT and CDR2 is YYREEE (reference sequence). Trimming cost V 4 bases and J 8 bases; bases outside gene matches: 7. The CDR3 here is CASSLGTGRHEQFF. The CDR3 region has the DNA TGTGCCAGCAGCCTGGGGACAGGGCGTCATGAGCAGTTCTTC.

The chain is built from TRBV7-9 and TRBJ2-7, with 7 nucleotides matching TRBD1. The J segment lost 2 bases and the V segment lost 5 bases, leaving 9 bases of the junction unmatched. CDR3 length: 15 residues. CDR1 is SEHNR and CDR2 is FQNEAQ in the germline V gene (reference sequence). This chain's CDR3 is CASSRAGTDTYEQYF. CDR3 DNA sequence: TGTGCCAGCAGCCGAGCCGGGACAGATACCTACGAGCAGTACTTC.

This chain links TRBV6-1 with TRBJ2-1; 7 nucleotides line up with TRBD2. The trim removed 4 bases at V and 0 bases at J, leaving 18 bases unmatched. Germline V gene lookup returns CDR1 MNHNS and CDR2 SASEGT. CDR3 length: 20 residues. CDR3 nucleotides: TGTGCCAGCAGTGCCTCTAGCGGTCAACCCTACCCCGGCTCCTACAATGAGCAGTTCTTC. It yields the protein CASSASSGQPYPGSYNEQFF.

The chain employs TRBV7-3 and TRBJ2-1; 7 positions agree with TRBD1. This CDR3 has 15 residues. Germline CDR1 SGHTA, CDR2 FQGTGA. Trimming removed 5 bases from V and 0 bases from J; junction bases left unmatched: 4. The CDR3 nucleotides read TGTGCCAGCAGCGTGACAGGGAGCTCCTACAATGAGCAGTTCTTC. It translates to CASSVTGSSYNEQFF.

This chain uses TRBV11-2 with TRBJ2-7; TRBD1 matches at 7 bases. CDR1 and CDR2 (germline): SGHAT, FQNNGV. This CDR3 spans 16 amino acids. Losses at the gene ends were 4 bases for V and 4 bases for J; bases not matched to a gene: 13. In DNA, the CDR3 is TGTGCCAGCAGCTCCATCCCAATGACAGGGCGATACGAGCAGTACTTC. This sequence encodes CASSSIPMTGRYEQYF.

The J gene is TRBJ2-7, the V gene TRBV7-2; D is ambiguous. V was clipped by 0 bases and J by 2 bases, with 11 bases between them. CDR1 is SGHTA and CDR2 is FQGNSA in the germline V gene. CDR3 length equals 15 residues. CDR3: CASSLASRNPYEQYF. CDR3 nucleotides: TGTGCCAGCAGCTTAGCGTCGCGAAACCCCTACGAGCAGTACTTC.

This clone was seen a single time. This sequence joins TRBV12-5 and TRBJ1-1, with no clear D. The CDR3 sequence is 13 residues long. V gave up 6 bases and J gave up 4 bases, with 12 bases separating them. Looked up from germline, CDR1 is LGHNT and CDR2 is FRNRAP. The CDR3, as DNA: TGTGCTAGTGGCCCTGACTGGAGCACTGAAGCTTTCTTT. This codes for CASGPDWSTEAFF.

This clone was detected once. V is TRBV6-2 or TRBV6-3 and J is TRBJ2-3, with D tentatively TRBD1 (5 bases). V shed 4 bases and J shed 5 bases, with 10 bases lying between them. Germline loops: CDR1 MNHEY, CDR2 SVGEGT. The CDR3 sequence is 13 residues long. The DNA of the CDR3 is TGTGCCAGCAGTTCAGGGTCTAAAGATACGCAGTATTTT. Protein: CASSSGSKDTQYF.

The chain couples TRBV7-9 to TRBJ2-1; 7 nucleotides line up with TRBD2. CDR3 length: 11 residues. Germline-derived CDR1 and CDR2 are SEHNR and FQNEAQ (reference sequence). The V gene end was trimmed by 2 bases and the J gene end by 15 bases; junction bases not matched to a gene: 4. CDR3 bases: TGTGCCAGCAGCTTAAGGCGGGAGTGGTTCTTC. It specifies CASSLRREWFF.

The chain recombines TRBV5-1 with TRBJ2-7; TRBD1 matches 12 bases. The germline V gene encodes CDR1 SGHRS and CDR2 YFSETQ. The CDR3 is made up of 16 amino acids. V lost 3 bases and J lost 0; bases outside the gene matches: 4. CDR3 amino acids: CASSSGQGAVSYEQYF. As DNA, the CDR3 is TGCGCCAGCAGCTCGGGACAGGGGGCCGTCTCCTACGAGCAGTACTTC. Full variable domain (rest looked up from reference TRBV5-1 and TRBJ2-7): KAGVTQTPRYLIKTRGQQVTLSCSPISGHRSVSWYQQTPGQGLQFLFEYFSETQRNKGNFPGRFSGRQFSNSRSEMNVSTLELGDSALYLCASSSGQGAVSYEQYFGPGTRLTVT.

This rearrangement joins TRBV18 to TRBJ1-2; D is uncertain. CDR1 is KGHSH, CDR2 LQKENI, per germline. This CDR3 is 12 amino acids long. Trimming left V 3 bases short and J 9 bases short, with 11 bases between. The CDR3 reads CASSPGQDSYTF. CDR3 DNA sequence: TGTGCCAGCTCACCGGGTCAGGATAGCTACACCTTC.

This rearrangement joins TRBV19 to TRBJ1-1; D not resolved. Between the trimmed V and J ends, which lost 7 bases and 6 bases, there was a span of 18 bases. CDR3 length: 14 residues. Germline CDR1 reads LNHDA; CDR2 reads SQIVND (reference sequence). CDR3 protein: CASISGEFNAEAFF. The CDR3 DNA follows: TGTGCCAGTATCTCTGGGGAGTTTAACGCTGAAGCTTTCTTT. The variable domain in full, completed from reference TRBV19 and TRBJ1-1, reads DGGITQSPKYLFRKEGQNVTLSCEQNLNHDAMYWYRQDPGQGLRLIYYSQIVNDFQKGDIAEGYSVSREKKESFPLTVTSAQKNPTAFYLCASISGEFNAEAFFGQGTRLTVV.

The V gene is TRBV3-1 (or the pseudogene TRBV3-2), the J gene TRBJ2-7; D possibly corresponds to TRBD2 (6 bases). V was cut by 1 base and J by 3 bases, with 13 bases left in between. The CDR3 runs 15 residues. The germline V gene encodes CDR1 LGHDT and CDR2 YNNKEL (reference sequence). The CDR3 sequence is CASSQAQAGYYEQYF. CDR3 in DNA: TGTGCCAGCAGCCAAGCTCAAGCGGGTTACTACGAGCAGTACTTC.

The chain is built from TRBV13 and TRBJ2-5; 9 bases line up with TRBD1. The ends lost 6 bases at V and 4 bases at J; junction bases unmatched: 6. In germline, CDR1 is PRHDT, CDR2 FYEKMQ (reference sequence). This CDR3 is built from 14 residues. DNA of the CDR3: TGTGCCAGCAGTTCCGGGACAGGGTTAGAGACCCAGTACTTC. Its protein product is CASSSGTGLETQYF. Variable domain in full (rest from reference TRBV13 and TRBJ2-5): AAGVIQSPRHLIKEKRETATLKCYPIPRHDTVYWYQQGPGQDPQFLISFYEKMQSDKGSIPDRFSAQQFSDYHSELNMSSLELGDSALYFCASSSGTGLETQYFGPGTRLLVL.

This chain links TRBV27 with TRBJ2-1; 9 nucleotides match TRBD1. The trim removed 5 bases at V and 1 base at J, leaving 3 bases unmatched. Looked up from germline, CDR1 is MNHEY and CDR2 is SMNVEV (reference sequence). CDR3 length equals 15 residues. This CDR3 is CASSLDRGSYNEQFF. The CDR3, as DNA: TGTGCCAGCAGTCTTGACAGGGGGTCCTACAATGAGCAGTTCTTC.

This chain links TRBV30 with TRBJ1-1; the D gene is possibly TRBD1 (5 bases). Deletions cut 2 bases from V and 6 bases from J, with 16 bases between. The germline V gene encodes CDR1 GTSNPN and CDR2 SVGIG (reference sequence). This CDR3 contains 14 residues. The CDR3 loop is CAWSRGFGLSEAFF. The DNA for the CDR3 is TGTGCCTGGAGTCGGGGGTTTGGCCTGTCTGAAGCTTTCTTT.

The chain uses TRBV6-5 and TRBJ1-6; D may be TRBD1 (5 bases). There are 14 residues in the CDR3. Germline lookup yields CDR1 MNHEY and CDR2 SVGAGI. Trimming took 6 bases from V and 7 from J, leaving 13 bases between them. This CDR3 is CASSDRFGNSPLHF. The CDR3 region has the DNA TGTGCCAGCAGCGACAGATTCGGGAATTCACCCCTCCACTTT.

The chain carries TRBV2 and TRBJ2-1; TRBD1 matches 10 bases. V lost 4 bases to trimming and J lost 9 bases; unmatched junction nucleotides: 12. The length of the CDR3 is 16 residues. CDR1 and CDR2 (germline): SNHLY, FYNNEI. The CDR3 sequence: CASSAGLGQGILEQFF. CDR3 bases: TGTGCCAGCAGTGCTGGATTGGGACAGGGGATCCTTGAGCAGTTCTTC.

The chain combines TRBV30 with TRBJ2-4; the D is unclear. Germline CDR1 and CDR2: GTSNPN and SVGIG (reference sequence). V was shortened by 4 bases and J by 10 bases, with 17 bases between the two germline ends. This CDR3 contains 13 residues. CDR3 loop: CAWTPEQAWIQYF. The CDR3, as DNA: TGTGCCTGGACTCCAGAGCAGGCATGGATTCAGTACTTC. Complete variable domain (other parts from reference TRBV30 and TRBJ2-4): SQTIHQWPATLVQPVGSPLSLECTVEGTSNPNLYWYRQAAGRGLQLLFYSVGIGQISSEVPQNLSASRPQDRQFILSSKKLLLSDSGFYLCAWTPEQAWIQYFGAGTRLSVL.

The table lists this clone with a few counts. In DNA, the CDR3 is TGCGCCAGCAGCCTTGACAGGGGAAACACCATATATTTT. Amino acids: CASSLDRGNTIYF. V and J are TRBV4-1 and TRBJ1-3; possible D gene TRBD1, 6 bases. CDR1 and CDR2 from the germline V gene are MGHRA and YSYEKL. The CDR3 runs 13 residues. V shed 4 bases and J shed 4 bases, with 8 bases lying between them.

The rearrangement uses TRBV3-1 (or the pseudogene TRBV3-2) and TRBJ1-2; no definite D call. The CDR3 spans 14 residues. The V gene's germline CDR1 is LGHDT and CDR2 YNNKEL (reference sequence). The V end lost 7 bases, the J end lost 4 bases, and 16 bases lay between the germline ends. The CDR3 spells CASTRGEGRYGYTF. Here the CDR3 DNA reads TGTGCCAGCACCCGCGGGGAAGGTCGCTATGGCTACACCTTC.

The rearrangement uses TRBV7-8 and TRBJ2-3; D unclear. The germline V gene encodes CDR1 SGHVS and CDR2 FQNEAQ. This CDR3 comprises 14 residues. Trimming shortened V by 6 bases and J by 2 bases, and 12 bases separated the two germline ends. The CDR3 DNA is TGTGCCAGCAGTCGAAAAATGTACACAGATACGCAGTATTTT. It yields the protein CASSRKMYTDTQYF.

The chain joins TRBV7-2 to TRBJ1-3; D ambiguous. CDR3 length: 13 residues. V lost 5 bases, J lost 4 bases, and 9 bases lay in between. CDR1 SGHTA and CDR2 FQGNSA come from the germline V gene. The CDR3 region is CASSPQAGNTIYF. CDR3 in DNA: TGTGCCAGCAGCCCTCAAGCCGGAAACACCATATATTTT.

The genes are TRBV5-6 and TRBJ1-2; no clear D. CDR1 and CDR2 (germline): SGHDT, YYEEEE. This CDR3 has 13 residues. V lost 4 bases and J 4 bases, leaving 11 bases between the germline ends. The CDR3 coding sequence is TGTGCCAGCAGCCGGAGGTATCTCTATGGCTACACCTTC. It codes for CASSRRYLYGYTF.

V and J are TRBV28 and TRBJ2-3, with 10 bases matching TRBD1. J lost 3 bases, V lost 2 bases, and 2 bases had no gene match. Germline V gene lookup returns CDR1 MDHEN and CDR2 SYDVKM. This CDR3 region has 15 residues. CDR3 sequence (DNA): TGTGCCAGCAGTTTAAGGGACAGGGGTACAGATACGCAGTATTTT. Encoded protein: CASSLRDRGTDTQYF.

The CDR3 loop is CASKRDPYGYTF. CDR3 DNA: TGTGCCAGCAAGCGGGACCCCTATGGCTACACCTTC. The rearrangement joins TRBV6-5 to TRBJ1-2, with D tentatively TRBD1 (5 bases). The V end was cut by 7 bases, the J end by 4 bases, with 10 bases between. Germline V lookup: CDR1 MNHEY, CDR2 SVGAGI. The CDR3 consists of 12 residues.